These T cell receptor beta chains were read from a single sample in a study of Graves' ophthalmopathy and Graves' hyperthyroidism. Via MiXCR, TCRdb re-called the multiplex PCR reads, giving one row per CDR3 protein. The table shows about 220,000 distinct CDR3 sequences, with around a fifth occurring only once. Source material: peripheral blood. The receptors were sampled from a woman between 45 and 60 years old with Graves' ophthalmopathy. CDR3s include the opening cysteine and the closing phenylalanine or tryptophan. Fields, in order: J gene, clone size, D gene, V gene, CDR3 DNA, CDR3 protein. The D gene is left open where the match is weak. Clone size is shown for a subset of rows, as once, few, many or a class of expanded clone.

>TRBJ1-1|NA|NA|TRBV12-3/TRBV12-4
TGTGCCAGCACCCTCGGGACGGGCACTGAAGCTTTCTTT
CASTLGTGTEAFF
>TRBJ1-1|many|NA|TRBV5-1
TGCGCCAGCAGACTTAGTCAGGTGAGGGGAACTGAAGCTTTCTTT
CASRLSQVRGTEAFF
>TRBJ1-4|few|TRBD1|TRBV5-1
TGCGCCAACCGAGGACAGGGGGCTACTAATGAAAAACTGTTTTTT
CANRGQGATNEKLFF
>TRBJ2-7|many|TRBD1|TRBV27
TGTGCCAGCAGTCTCTACAGGGGTCCCTACGAGCAGTACTTC
CASSLYRGPYEQYF
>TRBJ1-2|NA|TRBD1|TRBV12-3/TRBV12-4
TGTGCCAGCAGTTTCCAGGGGGCGCGCGGCTACACCTTC
CASSFQGARGYTF
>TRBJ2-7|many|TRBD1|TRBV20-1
TGCAGTGCTAGTTATCCAACAGGGGGCGAGCTATACGAGCAGTACTTC
CSASYPTGGELYEQYF
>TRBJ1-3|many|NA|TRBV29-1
TGCAGCGTTGAGTTCCCCAGCCGAGGTGGAAACACCATATATTTT
CSVEFPSRGGNTIYF
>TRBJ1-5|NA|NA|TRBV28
TGTGCCAGCCGTTCCGGCGACAGAAATGATCAGCCCCAGCATTTT
CASRSGDRNDQPQHF
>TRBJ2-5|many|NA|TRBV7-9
TGTGCCAGCAGCTCCCGAACGTACCAAGAGACCCAGTACTTC
CASSSRTYQETQYF
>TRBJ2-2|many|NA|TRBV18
TGTGCCAGCTCACGCGACAACACCGGGGAGCTGTTTTTT
CASSRDNTGELFF
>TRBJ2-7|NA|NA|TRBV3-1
TGTGCCAGCAGCCAGGGCTCTGGGTCCTACGAGCAGTACTTC
CASSQGSGSYEQYF
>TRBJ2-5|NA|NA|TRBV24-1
TGTGCCACCAGTGCTCGGGGGGCCGGGGAGACCCAGTACTTC
CATSARGAGETQYF